The 11 T cell receptor beta chains given below trace back to one sample, sequenced in a study of molecular identifiers for immune sequencing clone quantification. Via MiXCR, TCRdb re-called the PCR reads, giving one row per CDR3 protein. The sample holds about 640,000 distinct CDR3 sequences, 15% to 20% seen once. What was sequenced was naive CD8+ T cells from blood, with Jurkat cell RNA spiked in. Subset specified: FACS-sorted CD8+CD4-CCR7+CD45RA+ naive T cells. The receptors derive from a human donor in good health. Some libraries in this study had Jurkat cell RNA spiked in.

This clonotype was counted between two and nine times. This sequence joins TRBV19 and TRBJ2-3, with D possibly TRBD2 on 7 matching bases. Trimming cost V 2 bases and J 6 bases, with 21 bases left between them. The CDR3 loop spans 17 amino acids. CDR1 is LNHDA, CDR2 SQIVND, per germline (reference sequence). CDR3 residues: CASSIFSGGGLGDTQYF. The CDR3 DNA follows: TGTGCCAGTAGTATATTTAGTGGCGGGGGCCTAGGGGATACGCAGTATTTT.

The chain combines TRBV12-3 or TRBV12-4 with TRBJ2-7, with D perhaps given as TRBD1 or TRBD2 (5 bases each). The CDR3 spans 14 residues. Between the trimmed V and J ends, which lost 11 bases and 0 bases, there was a span of 17 bases. DNA of the CDR3: TGTGCCGTAGCCGGGACCGACTCCTCCTACGAGCAGTACTTC. It yields the protein CAVAGTDSSYEQYF.

There are a few counts of this clonotype. The rearrangement uses TRBV30 and TRBJ2-7; a possible D gene is TRBD2 (5 bases). V was shortened by 1 base and J by 4 bases, with 5 bases between the two germline ends. This CDR3 spans 11 amino acids. Per germline, CDR1 GTSNPN and CDR2 SVGIG (reference sequence). This chain's CDR3 is CAWSGGYEQYF. The CDR3 DNA follows: TGTGCCTGGAGTGGAGGGTACGAGCAGTACTTC.

About this clonotype itself: A much larger clone is a single base away; this may be a read error. This rearrangement joins TRBV30 to TRBJ2-1; possibly TRBD2 for D (5 bases). The CDR3 is 12 residues long. Per the germline V gene, CDR1 is GTSNPN and CDR2 is SVGIG (reference sequence). The CDR3 region is CAWSVHGVEQVF. The CDR3 region has the DNA TGTGCCTGGAGTGTACACGGGGTTGAGCAGGTCTTC.

CDR3 coding DNA: TGTGCCAGCAGTTTTTTAGGGACAAAGAACACTGAAGCTTTCTTT. This codes for CASSFLGTKNTEAFF. This chain joins TRBV28 and TRBJ1-1, with D possibly being TRBD1 (6 bases). CDR1 and CDR2 from the germline V gene are MDHEN and SYDVKM. Trimming removed 3 bases from V and 1 base from J, with 12 bases in between. The CDR3 has 15 amino acids.

Many counts were recorded for this clonotype. The J gene is TRBJ2-3, the V gene TRBV7-9; TRBD2 aligns across 12 bases. This CDR3 has 16 amino acids. In germline, CDR1 is SEHNR, CDR2 FQNEAQ (reference sequence). Trimming at V came to 5 bases and at J to 10 bases, leaving 13 bases not matched to a gene. The CDR3 DNA sequence: TGTGCCAGCAGCCCTACTAGCGGGGGGAACTCAAATCCGCAGTATTTT. Translation gives CASSPTSGGNSNPQYF.

This clonotype was seen ten or more times. The V call is TRBV29-1, the J call TRBJ1-2; perhaps TRBD1 as D (6 bases). The CDR3 totals 13 residues. From germline, CDR1 is SQVTM and CDR2 ANQGSEA. Deletions cut 7 bases from V and 3 bases from J, with 15 bases between. The CDR3 sequence is CSARDRLHYGYTF. The CDR3 DNA is TGCAGCGCCCGAGACAGGCTGCACTATGGCTACACCTTC.

This clonotype was seen only a few times. The V gene is TRBV20-1, the J gene TRBJ2-3; D unclear. Trimming shortened V by 1 base and J by 0 bases, and 17 bases separated the two germline ends. The germline V gene encodes CDR1 DFQATT and CDR2 SNEGSKA (reference sequence). There are 17 residues in the CDR3. The DNA for the CDR3 is TGCAGTGCTAGAGGTGCTTTAGGAGCCCAAAGCACAGATACGCAGTATTTT. Translating it yields CSARGALGAQSTDTQYF.

This clonotype was found many times. The chain is built from TRBV20-1 and TRBJ1-6; D gene ambiguous. The length of the CDR3 is 17 residues. The germline V and J ends were trimmed by 0 bases and 0 bases, with 12 bases remaining between them. The germline V gene encodes CDR1 DFQATT and CDR2 SNEGSKA (reference sequence). Here the CDR3 reads CSARDLTASSYNSPLHF. The CDR3 DNA sequence: TGCAGTGCTAGAGACCTTACAGCCAGCTCCTATAATTCACCCCTCCACTTT.

In its sample, this clonotype was seen many times. This chain joins TRBV27 and TRBJ2-7; D is possibly TRBD1 (6 bases). V was shortened by 6 bases and J by 7 bases, with 13 bases between the two germline ends. This CDR3 contains 12 residues. Germline V CDR1 and CDR2: MNHEY, SMNVEV (reference sequence). CDR3 region: CASRVRGGEQYF. The CDR3 region has the DNA TGTGCCAGCAGAGTCAGGGGTGGTGAGCAGTACTTC.

This clonotype was observed at least ten times. The chain couples TRBV6-1 to TRBJ1-1, with TRBD1 as a possible D gene (5 bases). V lost 5 bases and J 4 bases, leaving 17 bases between the germline ends. Germline V gene lookup returns CDR1 MNHNS and CDR2 SASEGT. This CDR3 has 15 residues. The CDR3 DNA sequence: TGTGCCAGCAGTACCCCCGGGGGGGTAGCCACTGAAGCTTTCTTT. It is translated as CASSTPGGVATEAFF.